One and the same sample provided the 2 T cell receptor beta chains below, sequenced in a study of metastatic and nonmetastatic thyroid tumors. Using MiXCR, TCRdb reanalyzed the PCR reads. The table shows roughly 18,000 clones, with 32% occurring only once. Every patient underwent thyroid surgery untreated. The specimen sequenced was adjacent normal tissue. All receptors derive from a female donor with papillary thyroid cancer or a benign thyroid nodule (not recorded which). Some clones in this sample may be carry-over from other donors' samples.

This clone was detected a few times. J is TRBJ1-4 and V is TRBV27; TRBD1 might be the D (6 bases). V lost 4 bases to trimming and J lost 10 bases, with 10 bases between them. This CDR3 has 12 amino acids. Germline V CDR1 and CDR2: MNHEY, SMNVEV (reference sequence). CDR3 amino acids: CASSYEDRKLFF. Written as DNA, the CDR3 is TGTGCCAGCAGTTACGAGGACAGAAAACTGTTTTTT.

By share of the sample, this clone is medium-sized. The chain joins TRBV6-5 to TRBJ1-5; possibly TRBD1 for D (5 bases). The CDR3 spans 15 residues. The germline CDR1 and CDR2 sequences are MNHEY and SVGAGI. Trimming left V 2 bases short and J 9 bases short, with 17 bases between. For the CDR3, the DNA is TGTGCCAGCAGTTACGACAGTAAGCTGGCGGGGCCCCAGCATTTT. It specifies CASSYDSKLAGPQHF.